The 17 T cell receptor beta chains listed next were all sequenced from one sample in a study of neurological immune-mediated disorders. TCRdb fed the 5' RACE reads into MiXCR, producing one record per CDR3 protein. The sample carries 45,000 or so distinct CDR3 sequences, approximately 3% recorded once. The sequenced sample consisted of PBMCs. The receptors here all came from a woman aged 50 to 60 with multiple sclerosis.

In the case of this clonotype: A much bigger clone sits one base away, suggesting this may be a read error. V usage is TRBV5-1 and J usage is TRBJ2-1; D is undetermined. The germline CDR1 and CDR2 sequences are SGHRS and YFSETQ. The CDR3 runs 16 residues. The V and J ends lost 0 bases and 3 bases respectively, with 13 bases between them. CDR3 sequence (DNA): TGCGCCAGCAGCTTGGCCGCCCTTAGCTACTACAATGAGCAGTTCTTC. Amino acid sequence: CASSLAALSYYNEQFF.

This clonotype was seen at least ten times. V and J are TRBV27 and TRBJ2-7; D remains unclear. This CDR3 contains 13 residues. V lost 8 bases to trimming and J lost 5 bases, with 16 bases between them. In germline, CDR1 is MNHEY, CDR2 SMNVEV (reference sequence). CDR3 bases: TGTGCCAGCGCGCGGTATGAGTTCGACGAGCAGTACTTC. The encoded protein is CASARYEFDEQYF.

This clonotype was counted ten times or more. The chain combines TRBV7-2 with TRBJ1-2, with D unresolved. The V end lost 1 base, the J end lost 2 bases, and 11 bases lay between the germline ends. The CDR3 sequence is 15 residues long. Per the germline V gene, CDR1 is SGHTA and CDR2 is FQGNSA. The DNA of the CDR3 is TGTGCCAGCAGCTTAGTTCTCGGGGTAAACTATGGCTACACCTTC. Translation gives CASSLVLGVNYGYTF. Full variable domain (outside the CDR3, taken from reference TRBV7-2 and TRBJ1-2): GAGVSQSPSNKVTEKGKDVELRCDPISGHTALYWYRQSLGQGLEFLIYFQGNSAPDKSGLPSDRFSAERTGGSVSTLTIQRTQQEDSAVYLCASSLVLGVNYGYTFGSGTRLTVV.

This clonotype came up many times. This chain joins TRBV20-1 and TRBJ2-1; no reliable D call. The germline gives CDR1 DFQATT, CDR2 SNEGSKA (reference sequence). V dropped 2 bases and J dropped 7 bases, with 15 bases sitting between them. This CDR3 is built from 14 residues. The CDR3 region is CSARITTLGNEQFF. As DNA, the CDR3 is TGCAGTGCTAGAATAACCACCCTAGGAAATGAGCAGTTCTTC.

This clonotype was counted many times. The chain employs TRBV5-1 and TRBJ2-2, with D possibly being TRBD1 (6 bases). This CDR3 spans 13 amino acids. Between the trimmed V and J ends, which lost 5 bases and 8 bases, there was a span of 13 bases. The germline V gene has CDR1 SGHRS and CDR2 YFSETQ. CDR3 sequence reads: CASSPTGQGELFF. In DNA, the CDR3 is TGCGCCAGCAGTCCAACAGGGCAGGGGGAGCTGTTTTTT.

In this sample, this clonotype turned up a few times. A much larger clone is a single base away; this may be a read error. The CDR3 loop reads CSNRDRGQETQYF. The CDR3 bases are TGCAGTAACCGGGACAGGGGGCAAGAGACCCAGTACTTC. The chain uses TRBV20-1 and TRBJ2-5; 11 positions match TRBD1. From germline, CDR1 is DFQATT and CDR2 SNEGSKA (reference sequence). The CDR3 is 13 residues long. The junction had 4 bases not matched to a gene; V was cut back by 8 bases and J by 2 bases.

Many counts were recorded for this clonotype. V is TRBV20-1 and J is TRBJ2-1, with TRBD2 as a possible D gene (5 bases). V was clipped by 6 bases and J by 8 bases, with 20 bases between them. Germline CDR1 and CDR2: DFQATT and SNEGSKA (reference sequence). The CDR3 consists of 14 residues. This chain's CDR3 is CSASDSSTVHEQFF. The CDR3 bases are TGCAGTGCCTCGGACTCATCTACCGTCCATGAGCAGTTCTTC.

This clonotype was counted at least ten times. The chain carries TRBV5-5 and TRBJ2-3; 9 nucleotides align to TRBD2. Germline V lookup: CDR1 SGHKS, CDR2 YYEKEE (reference sequence). The V and J ends lost 3 bases and 0 bases, in that order; junction bases with no gene match: 8. The CDR3 contains 17 residues. The CDR3 DNA sequence: TGTGCCAGCAGCTGGGCTGCTAGCGGGGTTAGCACAGATACGCAGTATTTT. It is translated as CASSWAASGVSTDTQYF. Filled out from reference TRBV5-5 and TRBJ2-3, the complete variable domain reads DAGVTQSPTHLIKTRGQQVTLRCSPISGHKSVSWYQQVLGQGPQFIFQYYEKEERGRGNFPDRFSARQFPNYSSELNVNALLLGDSALYLCASSWAASGVSTDTQYFGPGTRLTVL.

This clonotype was observed many times. This chain joins TRBV6-5 and TRBJ2-5, with 7 bases fitting TRBD1. The V gene end was trimmed by 2 bases and the J gene end by 2 bases; junction bases not matched to a gene: 8. This CDR3 contains 16 residues. Germline V gene lookup returns CDR1 MNHEY and CDR2 SVGAGI. CDR3 nucleotide sequence: TGTGCCAGCAGTTACCTCGACAGGGTGACACAAGAGACCCAGTACTTC. It is translated as CASSYLDRVTQETQYF.

This clonotype was seen many times. The chain has TRBV5-1 and TRBJ2-1, with 7 positions matching TRBD2. Germline CDR1 and CDR2: SGHRS and YFSETQ. The trim removed 2 bases at V and 5 bases at J, leaving 7 bases unmatched. This CDR3 contains 15 residues. The CDR3 DNA sequence: TGCGCCAGCAGCTTCGGGCTAGCGGTCAACAATGAGCAGTTCTTC. Its translation is CASSFGLAVNNEQFF.

This clonotype showed up many times. V usage is TRBV11-2 and J usage is TRBJ2-6; D is tentatively TRBD1 or TRBD2 (5 bases each). Looked up from germline, CDR1 is SGHAT and CDR2 is FQNNGV. CDR3 length: 20 residues. V was shortened by 2 bases and J by 0 bases, with 20 bases between the two germline ends. The CDR3 spells CASSLSPGVGRISGANVLTF. CDR3 DNA: TGTGCCAGCAGCTTATCCCCCGGGGTGGGACGGATCTCTGGGGCCAACGTCCTGACTTTC.

In this sample, this clonotype is medium-sized. The J gene is TRBJ1-2, the V gene TRBV5-1, with no clear D. Germline CDR1 reads SGHRS; CDR2 reads YFSETQ. Trimming removed 0 bases at V and 0 bases at J, with 15 bases between. The CDR3 loop spans 17 amino acids. CDR3 DNA: TGCGCCAGCAGCTTGGCCGGGCAGCGCCTATCTAACTATGGCTACACCTTC. Its protein product is CASSLAGQRLSNYGYTF. Full variable domain (outside the CDR3, taken from reference TRBV5-1 and TRBJ1-2): KAGVTQTPRYLIKTRGQQVTLSCSPISGHRSVSWYQQTPGQGLQFLFEYFSETQRNKGNFPGRFSGRQFSNSRSEMNVSTLELGDSALYLCASSLAGQRLSNYGYTFGSGTRLTVV.

In its sample, this clonotype was seen many times. The CDR3 sequence is CASSLLGRGNTGELFF. CDR3 nucleotides: TGTGCCAGCAGCTTGTTGGGCCGGGGTAACACCGGGGAGCTGTTTTTT. The rearrangement uses TRBV5-6 and TRBJ2-2; D may be TRBD2 (5 bases). CDR1 and CDR2 (germline): SGHDT, YYEEEE. The CDR3 has 16 amino acids. With 1 base removed from V and 2 bases from J, the gap between germline ends came to 12 bases.

This clonotype has ten or more counts. This sequence joins TRBV6-5 and TRBJ1-2; 10 nucleotides line up with TRBD1. Germline V gene data show CDR1 as MNHEY and CDR2 as SVGAGI. Unmatched junction bases numbered 5, after V lost 6 bases and J lost 4 bases. CDR3 length equals 14 residues. The DNA of the CDR3 is TGTGCCAGCAGCCCGGACAGGGGGGGCTATGGCTACACCTTC. Protein sequence: CASSPDRGGYGYTF.

This clonotype has at least ten counts. V usage is TRBV4-1 and J usage is TRBJ1-5; D is possibly TRBD1 (5 bases). Germline loops: CDR1 MGHRA, CDR2 YSYEKL. CDR3 length: 17 residues. Trimming removed 1 base at V and 5 bases at J, with 18 bases between. The CDR3 sequence: CASSQGVVGQGHQPQHF. The DNA of the CDR3 is TGCGCCAGCAGCCAAGGCGTTGTGGGCCAGGGCCATCAGCCCCAGCATTTT.

In its sample, this clonotype was seen many times. Written as DNA, the CDR3 is TGCAGTGCTAGATCGTTACAGGGATACGGGGAGCTGTTTTTT. It codes for CSARSLQGYGELFF. The chain uses TRBV20-1 and TRBJ2-2, with D maybe TRBD1 (6 bases). V dropped 2 bases and J dropped 7 bases, with 14 bases sitting between them. The CDR3 runs to 14 residues. Germline loops: CDR1 DFQATT, CDR2 SNEGSKA (reference sequence).

This clonotype occurred many times. The chain couples TRBV2 to TRBJ1-1; D not certain. Germline values: CDR1 SNHLY, CDR2 FYNNEI. There are 13 residues in the CDR3. V dropped 4 bases and J dropped 0 bases, with 6 bases sitting between them. The CDR3 DNA reads as TGTGCCAGCAGTGTCCTAGTGAACACTGAAGCTTTCTTT. It specifies CASSVLVNTEAFF.